A selection of T cell receptor beta chains follows, all from one sample in a study of T cells in Graves' hyperthyroidism and ophthalmopathy. TCRdb used MiXCR to reprocess the multiplex PCR reads, holding one entry per CDR3 protein. The sample contains about 350,000 distinct CDR3 sequences, about a sixth of which appear only once. Sequenced: blood. Receptors were obtained from a woman aged 40 to 50 with Graves' ophthalmopathy. Both conserved end residues are part of each CDR3. Fields, in order: D gene, V gene, J gene, clone size, CDR3 DNA, CDR3 protein. D genes are given only for firm matches. Size values are once, few and many counts, or a class for expanded clones, and some rows have none.

>-|TRBV9|TRBJ1-2|many
TGTGCCAGCGTGCTCCATGGCTACACCTTC
CASVLHGYTF
>-|TRBV29-1|TRBJ1-2|many
TGCAGCGTTTTTCGGGCGGATGGCTACACCTTC
CSVFRADGYTF
>-|TRBV7-1|TRBJ1-2|once
TGTGCCAGCAGCTCACGTTGGGGCAGGGCGGGCGCTAACTATGGCTACACCTTC
CASSSRWGRAGANYGYTF
>-|TRBV28|TRBJ2-7|many
TGTGCCAGCAGTCCCACCGAAGCCCCTTACGAGCAGTACTTC
CASSPTEAPYEQYF
>TRBD1|TRBV28|TRBJ1-1|many
TGTGCCAGCAGTTTGCGTTCTGGACAGGGTAGTCCTGAAGCTTTCTTT
CASSLRSGQGSPEAFF
>TRBD2|TRBV27|TRBJ2-4|-
TGTGCCAGCAGAACTAGCGGGAGTACCAAAAACATTCAGTACTTC
CASRTSGSTKNIQYF
>-|TRBV25-1|TRBJ1-2|-
TGTGCCATCAGTTTGGGAGCTGGCTACATCTTC
CAISLGAGYIF
>-|TRBV30|TRBJ1-6|many
TGTGCCTGGAGTCCCCGAGGACATAGTAGTTCACCCCTCCACTTT
CAWSPRGHSSSPLHF
>-|TRBV11-1|TRBJ1-1|many
TGTGCCAGCAGCGGTTCCGGGACTACGGGGCACACTGAAGCTTTCTTT
CASSGSGTTGHTEAFF
>-|TRBV6-2/TRBV6-3|TRBJ2-2|many
TGTGCCAGCAGTTACTCGACAGATCCCGGGGAGCTGTTTTTT
CASSYSTDPGELFF
>TRBD1|TRBV29-1|TRBJ1-1|many
TGCAGCTTTGACAGGGGGTTGGGGAGCACTGAAGCTTTCTTT
CSFDRGLGSTEAFF
>TRBD1|TRBV7-8|TRBJ2-5|-
TGTGCCAGCAGCTCACCCGGGACAGGGTGGGAGACCCAGTACTTC
CASSSPGTGWETQYF
>TRBD1|TRBV12-3/TRBV12-4|TRBJ2-5|-
TGTGCCAGCAGTTTTAAGTTTGGCGCGGACAGGGAAGAGACCCAGTACTTC
CASSFKFGADREETQYF
>-|TRBV6-4|TRBJ2-5|many
TGTGCCAGCAGCTTGGACTGGGGAGAGACCCAGTACTTC
CASSLDWGETQYF
>TRBD2|TRBV13|TRBJ2-5|many
TGTGCCAGCAGAATAGCGGGAGTCCAAGAGACCCAGTACTTC
CASRIAGVQETQYF
>-|TRBV29-1|TRBJ1-2|many
TGCAGCGTCGTCCCAGGGGCTGCGGGTAACTATGGCTACACCTTC
CSVVPGAAGNYGYTF
>-|TRBV6-5|TRBJ2-7|many
TGTGCCAGCAGCCCGGACGGGGTTAGCTCCTACGAGCAGTACTTC
CASSPDGVSSYEQYF
>TRBD2|TRBV18|TRBJ2-2|many
TGTGCCAGCTCACCAGCGGGAGTCACCGGGGAGCTGTTTTTT
CASSPAGVTGELFF
>-|TRBV6-2/TRBV6-3|TRBJ2-2|many
TGTGCCAGCAATTACTATCTCGGGGAGCTGTTTTTT
CASNYYLGELFF
>-|TRBV30|TRBJ1-1|many
TGTGCCTGGAGTGCCGAACTGTCGGGAGCCGAAGCTTTCTTT
CAWSAELSGAEAFF
>TRBD1|TRBV27|TRBJ2-7|many
TGTGCCAGCAGTTTGCAGGGGGCGTCCTACGAGCAGTACTTC
CASSLQGASYEQYF
>TRBD2|TRBV7-2|TRBJ2-5|many
TGTGCCAGCAGCCGTAAAGCGGGAGTTGGGGAGACCCAGTACTTC
CASSRKAGVGETQYF
>TRBD2|TRBV12-3/TRBV12-4|TRBJ2-7|-
TGTGCCAGCAGTTCCGGGACTAGCGGGAGATCCGAGCAGTACTTC
CASSSGTSGRSEQYF
>-|TRBV28|TRBJ1-5|many
TGTGCCAGCAGTTTGGGCGCGACGGTTCAGCCCCAGCATTTT
CASSLGATVQPQHF
>-|TRBV29-1|TRBJ2-7|many
TGCAGCGTTGTTGCCTCCTACGAGCAGTACTTC
CSVVASYEQYF
>TRBD1|TRBV24-1|TRBJ2-5|many
TGTGCCACCAGTGGGAGCGGACAGGGGGCAGGGGAGACCCAGTACTTC
CATSGSGQGAGETQYF
>-|TRBV30|TRBJ2-7|-
TGTGCCTGGAGTCCCCTCGGACAGTCAATCTACGAGCAGCACTTC
CAWSPLGQSIYEQHF
>-|TRBV20-1|TRBJ1-5|many
TGCAGTGCTAGACAACGGGGGTTCAATCAGCCCCAGCATTTT
CSARQRGFNQPQHF
>-|TRBV18|TRBJ2-7|-
TGTGCCAGCTCACCATTTGGAAACGAGCAGTACTTC
CASSPFGNEQYF
>TRBD1|TRBV7-9|TRBJ1-2|-
TGTGCCAGCAGCTCCCAGGGGGCTAACTATGGCTACGCCTTC
CASSSQGANYGYAF
>TRBD2|TRBV6-1|TRBJ2-7|few
TGTGCCAGCAGACTAGCGGGGGGGATCTACGAGCAGTACTTC
CASRLAGGIYEQYF
>TRBD2|TRBV9|TRBJ2-6|many
TGTGCCAGCAGCGTAAACCGACTAGCGGGGCACTCTGGGGCCAACGTCCTGACTTTC
CASSVNRLAGHSGANVLTF
>TRBD2|TRBV20-1|TRBJ2-7|many
TGCAGTGCTTTCCCAGAGCGGGAGGGGAACTACGAGCAGTACTTC
CSAFPEREGNYEQYF
>-|TRBV29-1|TRBJ1-2|many
TGCAGCGTTGATCCCCGGGGGCGTGACGGCTACACCTTC
CSVDPRGRDGYTF
>TRBD2|TRBV11-1|TRBJ2-2|many
TGTGCCAGCAGCTTAATACCGCCGCGGGAGGCTGTCACCGGGGAGCTGTTTTTT
CASSLIPPREAVTGELFF
>-|TRBV29-1|TRBJ2-5|many
TGCAGCGTTAACGGGGTTGGAGGCCAAGAGACCCAGTACTTC
CSVNGVGGQETQYF
>-|TRBV24-1|TRBJ1-5|many
TGTGCCACCAGTAGTTGGAGCAATCAGCCCCAGCATTTT
CATSSWSNQPQHF
>-|TRBV5-1|TRBJ2-4|many
TGCGCCAGGGGAAGTGGGGCCAAAAACATTCAGTACTTC
CARGSGAKNIQYF
>TRBD1|TRBV10-3|TRBJ2-2|many
TGTGCCATCAGTGAAGGACAGGGAAGGACCGGGGAGCTGTTTTTT
CAISEGQGRTGELFF
>TRBD2|TRBV28|TRBJ2-7|many
TGTGCCAGCCGGCTGGGATCGGAGCGGGACTCTTACGAGCAGTACTTC
CASRLGSERDSYEQYF
>-|TRBV6-4|TRBJ1-1|few
TGTGCCAGCAGGACTTTTCAGAGACTGATGAACACTGAAGCTTTCTTT
CASRTFQRLMNTEAFF
>-|TRBV2|TRBJ1-5|many
TGTGCCAGCAGAGACGGACAGTTTAACAATCAGCCCCAGCATTTT
CASRDGQFNNQPQHF
>-|TRBV2|TRBJ2-2|many
TGTGCCAGCAGAAGACTAGGCGCGAACACCGGGGAGCTGTTTTTT
CASRRLGANTGELFF
>TRBD1|TRBV10-3|TRBJ1-1|many
TGTGCCATCAGTGAGTGGACAGGGTTTGAAGCTTTCTTT
CAISEWTGFEAFF
>-|TRBV10-1|TRBJ1-2|many
TGCGCCAGCAGTGAGTCAAGCAAGGACTATGGCTACACCTTC
CASSESSKDYGYTF
>TRBD1|TRBV27|TRBJ2-5|many
TGTGCCAGCAGTTTATTGGGACAGGGAGAGACCCAGTACTTC
CASSLLGQGETQYF
>-|TRBV19|TRBJ1-5|many
TGTGCCAGTAGTACCGCTCGCAATCAGCCCCAGCATTTT
CASSTARNQPQHF
>TRBD2|TRBV2|TRBJ2-5|many
TGTGCCAGCAGCCAAGGGACTAGCGGAACCGGGGAGACCCAGTACTTC
CASSQGTSGTGETQYF
>TRBD1|TRBV25-1|TRBJ2-7|many
TGTGCCAGCAGTGGTAGGGACAGAGTGACGGACTACGAGCAGTACTTC
CASSGRDRVTDYEQYF
>TRBD1|TRBV6-5|TRBJ1-2|-
TGTGCCAGCAGTTATAGGGGACAGGGGTACGGCTACACCTTC
CASSYRGQGYGYTF
>-|TRBV5-1|TRBJ2-7|few
TGCGCCAGCAGCTTGGGGGGCCCGCGTAGATACGAGCAGTACTTC
CASSLGGPRRYEQYF